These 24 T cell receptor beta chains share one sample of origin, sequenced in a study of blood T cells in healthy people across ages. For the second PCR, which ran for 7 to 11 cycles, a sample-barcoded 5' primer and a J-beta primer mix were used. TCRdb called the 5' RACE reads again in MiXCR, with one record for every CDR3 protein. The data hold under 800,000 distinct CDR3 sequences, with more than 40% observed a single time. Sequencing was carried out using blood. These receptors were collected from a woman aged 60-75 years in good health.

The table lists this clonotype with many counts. CDR3 sequence: CASSLLAASGYNEQFF. The CDR3 nucleotides are TGTGCCAGCAGCTTATTAGCGGCTAGCGGTTACAATGAGCAGTTCTTC. The V and J genes are TRBV13 and TRBJ2-1, with 7 bases matching TRBD2. The J segment lost 4 bases and the V segment lost 2 bases, leaving 8 bases of the junction unmatched. The CDR3 is 16 residues long. Germline assignment: CDR1 PRHDT and CDR2 FYEKMQ (reference sequence).

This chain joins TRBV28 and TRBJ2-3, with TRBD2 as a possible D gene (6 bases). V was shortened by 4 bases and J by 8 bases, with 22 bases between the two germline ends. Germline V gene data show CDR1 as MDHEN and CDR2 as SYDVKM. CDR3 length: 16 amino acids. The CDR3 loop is CASSSLGTSPVATQYF. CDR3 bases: TGTGCCAGCAGTTCCCTCGGCACTAGCCCGGTAGCTACGCAGTATTTT.

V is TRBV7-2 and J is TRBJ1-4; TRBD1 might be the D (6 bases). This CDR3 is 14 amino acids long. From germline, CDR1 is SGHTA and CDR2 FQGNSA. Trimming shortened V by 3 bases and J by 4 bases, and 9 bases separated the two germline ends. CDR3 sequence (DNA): TGTGCCAGCAGCTTCAGGGGAAGTAATGAAAAACTGTTTTTT. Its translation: CASSFRGSNEKLFF. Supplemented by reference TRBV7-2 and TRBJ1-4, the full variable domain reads GAGVSQSPSNKVTEKGKDVELRCDPISGHTALYWYRQSLGQGLEFLIYFQGNSAPDKSGLPSDRFSAERTGGSVSTLTIQRTQQEDSAVYLCASSFRGSNEKLFFGSGTQLSVL.

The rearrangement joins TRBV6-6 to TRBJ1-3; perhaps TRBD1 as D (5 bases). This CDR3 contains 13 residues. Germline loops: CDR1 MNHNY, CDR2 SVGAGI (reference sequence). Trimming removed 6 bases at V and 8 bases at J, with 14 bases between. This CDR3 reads CASSRAGLDTIYF. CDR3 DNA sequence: TGTGCCAGCAGCAGGGCTGGTCTGGACACCATATATTTT.

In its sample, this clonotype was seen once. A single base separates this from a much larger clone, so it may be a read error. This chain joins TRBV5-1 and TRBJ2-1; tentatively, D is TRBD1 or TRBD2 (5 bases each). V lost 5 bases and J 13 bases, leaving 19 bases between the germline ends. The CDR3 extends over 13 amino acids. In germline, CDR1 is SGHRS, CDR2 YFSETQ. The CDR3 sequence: CASRVGTEETQFF. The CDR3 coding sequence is TGCGCCAGCAGAGTTGGGACGGAAGAGACCCAGTTCTTC.

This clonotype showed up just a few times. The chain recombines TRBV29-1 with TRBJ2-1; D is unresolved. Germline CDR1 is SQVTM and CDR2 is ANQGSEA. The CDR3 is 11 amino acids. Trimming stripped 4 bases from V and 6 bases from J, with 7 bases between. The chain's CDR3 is CSVGHPNEQFF. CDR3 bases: TGCAGCGTTGGGCATCCCAATGAGCAGTTCTTC.

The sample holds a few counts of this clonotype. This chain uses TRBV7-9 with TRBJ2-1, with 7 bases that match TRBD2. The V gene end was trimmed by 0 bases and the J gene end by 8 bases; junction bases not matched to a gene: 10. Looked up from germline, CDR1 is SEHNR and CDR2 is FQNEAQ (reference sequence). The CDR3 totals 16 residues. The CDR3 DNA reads TGTGCCAGCAGCTTAGCGGAGACTAGCCCTGGGGATGAGCAGTTCTTC. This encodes CASSLAETSPGDEQFF.

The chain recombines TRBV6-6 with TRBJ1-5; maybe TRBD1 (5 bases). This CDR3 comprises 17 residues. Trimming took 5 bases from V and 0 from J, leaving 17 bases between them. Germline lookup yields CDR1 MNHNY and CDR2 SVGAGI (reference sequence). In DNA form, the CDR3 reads TGTGCCAGCAGTCCCCGCTGGGACGTTTATAGCAATCAGCCCCAGCATTTT. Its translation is CASSPRWDVYSNQPQHF.

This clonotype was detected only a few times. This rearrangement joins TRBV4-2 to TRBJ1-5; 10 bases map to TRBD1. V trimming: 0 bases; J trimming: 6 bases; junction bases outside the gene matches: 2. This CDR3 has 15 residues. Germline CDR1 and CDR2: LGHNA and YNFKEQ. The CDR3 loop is CASSQETGGFQPQHF. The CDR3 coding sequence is TGTGCCAGCAGCCAAGAGACAGGGGGCTTTCAGCCCCAGCATTTT.

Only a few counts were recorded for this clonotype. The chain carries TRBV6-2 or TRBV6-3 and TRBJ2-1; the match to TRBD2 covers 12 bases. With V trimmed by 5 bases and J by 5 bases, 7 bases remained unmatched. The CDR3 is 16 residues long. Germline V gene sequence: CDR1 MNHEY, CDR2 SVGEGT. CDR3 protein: CASSPGLAGRHNEQFF. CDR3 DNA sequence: TGTGCCAGCAGTCCGGGACTAGCGGGCCGACACAATGAGCAGTTCTTC.

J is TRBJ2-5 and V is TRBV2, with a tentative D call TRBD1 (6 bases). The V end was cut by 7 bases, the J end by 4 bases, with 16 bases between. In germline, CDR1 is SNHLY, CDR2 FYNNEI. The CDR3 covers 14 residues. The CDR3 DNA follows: TGTGCCAGCATCGGGGTACAGGGTGGAGAGACCCAGTACTTC. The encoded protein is CASIGVQGGETQYF.

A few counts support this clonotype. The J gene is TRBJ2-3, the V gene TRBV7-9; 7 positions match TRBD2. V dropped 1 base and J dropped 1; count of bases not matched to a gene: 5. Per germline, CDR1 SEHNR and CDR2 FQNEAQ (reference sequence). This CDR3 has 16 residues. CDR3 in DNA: TGTGCCAGCAGCTTAGTTCCGGGGAGGGGCACAGATACGCAGTATTTT. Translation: CASSLVPGRGTDTQYF.

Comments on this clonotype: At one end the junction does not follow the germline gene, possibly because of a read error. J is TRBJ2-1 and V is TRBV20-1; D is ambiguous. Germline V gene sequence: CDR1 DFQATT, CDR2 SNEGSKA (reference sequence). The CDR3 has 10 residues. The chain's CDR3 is CSGQYNERFF. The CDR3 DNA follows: TGCAGTGGTCAATACAATGAGCGGTTCTTC.

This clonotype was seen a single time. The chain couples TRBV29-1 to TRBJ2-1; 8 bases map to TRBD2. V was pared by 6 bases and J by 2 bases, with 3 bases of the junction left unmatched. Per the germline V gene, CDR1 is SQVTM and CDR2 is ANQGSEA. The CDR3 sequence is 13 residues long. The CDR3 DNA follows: TGCAGCGTCTCGGGACTAGCCTACAATGAGCAGTTCTTC. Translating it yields CSVSGLAYNEQFF.

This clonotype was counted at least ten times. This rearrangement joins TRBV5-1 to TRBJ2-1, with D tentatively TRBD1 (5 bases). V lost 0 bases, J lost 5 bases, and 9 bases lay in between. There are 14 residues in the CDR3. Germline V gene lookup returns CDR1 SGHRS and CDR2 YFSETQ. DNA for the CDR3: TGCGCCAGCAGCTTGGGTCAGGGTAACAATGAGCAGTTCTTC. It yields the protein CASSLGQGNNEQFF.

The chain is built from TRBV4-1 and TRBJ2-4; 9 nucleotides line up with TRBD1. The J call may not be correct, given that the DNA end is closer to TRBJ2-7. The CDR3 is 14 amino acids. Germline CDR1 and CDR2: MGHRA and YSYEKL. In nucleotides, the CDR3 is TGCGCCAGCAGCTCGGGACAGGGAGACTTCGAGCAGTACTTC. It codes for CASSSGQGDFEQYF.

The DNA of the CDR3 is TGTGCCAGCAGCCCCGGACGGGATAAGTACTTC. This codes for CASSPGRDKYF. This chain joins TRBV14 and TRBJ2-7, with TRBD2 as a possible D gene (5 bases). Germline V gene sequence: CDR1 SGHDN, CDR2 FVKESK. This CDR3 has 11 amino acids. The V and J ends lost 4 bases and 11 bases respectively, with 12 bases between them.

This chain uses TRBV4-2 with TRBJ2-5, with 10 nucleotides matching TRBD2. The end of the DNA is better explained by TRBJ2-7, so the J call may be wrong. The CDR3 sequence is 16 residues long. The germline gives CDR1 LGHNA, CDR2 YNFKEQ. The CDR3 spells CASSQETASGSHEQYF. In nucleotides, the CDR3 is TGTGCCAGCAGCCAAGAAACGGCTAGCGGGAGCCACGAGCAGTACTTC.

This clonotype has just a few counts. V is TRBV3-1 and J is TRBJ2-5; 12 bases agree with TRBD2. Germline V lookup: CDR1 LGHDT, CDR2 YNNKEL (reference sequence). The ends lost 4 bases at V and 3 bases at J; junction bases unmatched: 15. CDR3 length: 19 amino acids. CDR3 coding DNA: TGTGCCAGCAGCCCCAGGGAACTAGCGGGAGGCGTGGTCAAAGAGACCCAGTACTTC. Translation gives CASSPRELAGGVVKETQYF.

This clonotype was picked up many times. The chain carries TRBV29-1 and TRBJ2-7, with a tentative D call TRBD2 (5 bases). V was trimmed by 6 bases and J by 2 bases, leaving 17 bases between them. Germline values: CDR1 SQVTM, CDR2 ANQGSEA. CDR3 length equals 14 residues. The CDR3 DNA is TGCAGCGTCTCAATGGACTCCTCTGCCTACGAGCAGTACTTC. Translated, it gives CSVSMDSSAYEQYF.

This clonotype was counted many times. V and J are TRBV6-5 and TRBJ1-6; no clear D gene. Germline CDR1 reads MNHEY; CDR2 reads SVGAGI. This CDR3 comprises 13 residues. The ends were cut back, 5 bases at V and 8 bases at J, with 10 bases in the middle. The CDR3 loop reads CASSAWRDSPLHF. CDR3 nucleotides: TGTGCCAGCAGTGCCTGGCGCGATTCACCCCTCCACTTT.

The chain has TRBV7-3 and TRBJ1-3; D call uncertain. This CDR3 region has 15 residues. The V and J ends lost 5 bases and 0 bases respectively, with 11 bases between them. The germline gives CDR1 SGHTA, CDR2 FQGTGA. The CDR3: CASSPDGLSGNTIYF. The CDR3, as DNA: TGTGCCAGCAGCCCGGATGGGCTCTCTGGAAACACCATATATTTT.

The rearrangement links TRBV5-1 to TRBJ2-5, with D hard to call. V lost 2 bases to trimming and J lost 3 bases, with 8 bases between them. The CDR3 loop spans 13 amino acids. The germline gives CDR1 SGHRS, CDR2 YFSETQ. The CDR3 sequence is CASSFLLEETQYF. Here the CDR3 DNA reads TGCGCCAGCAGCTTTCTGTTGGAAGAGACCCAGTACTTC.

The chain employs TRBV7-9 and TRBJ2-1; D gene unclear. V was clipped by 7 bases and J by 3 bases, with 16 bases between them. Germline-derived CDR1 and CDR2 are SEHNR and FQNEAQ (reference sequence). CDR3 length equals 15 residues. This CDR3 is CASTFRAKDYNEQFF. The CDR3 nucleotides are TGTGCCAGCACCTTCCGGGCCAAGGACTACAATGAGCAGTTCTTC.